This T cell receptor (beta chain) was documented in a study of glioma-infiltrating T cells. Using RNA template, CDR3s of TCR alpha and beta were amplified with iRepertoire arm-PCR. TCRdb reprocessed the multiplex PCR reads via MiXCR and lists one record per CDR3 protein. The sample yields some 160,000 distinct CDR3 sequences, around 42% seen once. Specimen: glioma tissue, nonneoplastic brain tissue, or PBMCs (not recorded which). The receptor was derived from a human donor with low-grade glioma or glioblastoma, undergoing nonglioma brain surgery, or in good health (not recorded which).

CDR3 sequence (DNA): TGTGCCAGCAGTTTAGGAGCGGGAAGCAATGAGCAGTTCTTC. It is translated as CASSLGAGSNEQFF. The genes are TRBV12-3 or TRBV12-4 and TRBJ2-1; 7 positions match TRBD2. V dropped 1 base and J dropped 6; count of bases not matched to a gene: 3. The CDR3 has 14 residues.